One sample yielded the 6 T cell receptor beta chains listed below, sequenced in a study of blood T cell repertoires in COVID-19. Clones were read by immunoSEQ multiplex PCR, and TCRdb kept only the in-frame ones, dropping some. Of approximately 59,000 clones listed, approximately 88% are singletons. The sequencing input was peripheral blood. Receptors were obtained from a human donor in a cohort sampled during active COVID-19.

This rearrangement joins TRBV10-3 to TRBJ2-2; D might be TRBD1 (6 bases). There are 16 residues in the CDR3. Per germline, CDR1 ENHRY and CDR2 SYGVKD. Trimming cost V 0 bases and J 0 bases, with 8 bases left between them. CDR3 loop: CAISESPGANTGELFF. The DNA for the CDR3 is TGTGCCATCAGTGAGTCACCAGGGGCGAACACCGGGGAGCTGTTTTTT.

This chain uses TRBV7-6 with TRBJ2-7; D is undetermined. This CDR3 has 12 residues. Trimming took 4 bases from V and 0 from J, leaving 4 bases between them. Germline-derived CDR1 and CDR2 are SGHVS and FNYEAQ. The CDR3 DNA is TGTGCCAGCAGCTCGTACTCCTACGAGCAGTACTTC. It codes for CASSSYSYEQYF.

This clone showed up just a few times. V gene TRBV7-8 combines with J gene TRBJ2-7; TRBD2 aligns across 7 bases. The V and J ends lost 5 bases and 2 bases, in that order; junction bases with no gene match: 3. This CDR3 is built from 13 residues. CDR1 and CDR2 (germline): SGHVS, FQNEAQ. This chain's CDR3 is CASSHGLAYEQYF. Written as DNA, the CDR3 is TGTGCCAGCAGCCACGGACTAGCCTACGAGCAGTACTTC. The whole variable domain, filled in from reference TRBV7-8 and TRBJ2-7, reads GAGVSQSPRYKVAKRGQDVALRCDPISGHVSLFWYQQALGQGPEFLTYFQNEAQLDKSGLPSDRFFAERPEGSVSTLKIQRTQQEDSAVYLCASSHGLAYEQYFGPGTRLTVT.

This rearrangement joins TRBV6-2 or TRBV6-3 to TRBJ1-5; the match to TRBD1 covers 8 bases. The V gene's germline CDR1 is MNHEY and CDR2 SVGEGT. V was pared by 4 bases and J by 6 bases, with 11 bases of the junction left unmatched. This CDR3 comprises 16 residues. The CDR3 loop is CASSFNRGVLGQPQHF. The CDR3, as DNA: TGTGCCAGCAGTTTCAACAGGGGGGTTCTGGGTCAGCCCCAGCATTTT.

The V and J genes are TRBV18 and TRBJ1-2; TRBD1 matches at 7 bases. Germline-derived CDR1 and CDR2 are KGHSH and LQKENI. Unmatched junction bases numbered 1, after V lost 0 bases and J lost 3 bases. The CDR3 covers 14 residues. CDR3 residues: CASSPPGGDYGYTF. In nucleotides, the CDR3 is TGTGCCAGCTCACCACCAGGGGGCGACTATGGCTACACCTTC. Together with reference TRBV18 and TRBJ1-2, the CDR3 gives the full variable domain: NAGVMQNPRHLVRRRGQEARLRCSPMKGHSHVYWYRQLPEEGLKFMVYLQKENIIDESGMPKERFSAEFPKEGPSILRIQQVVRGDSAAYFCASSPPGGDYGYTFGSGTRLTVV.

The count of this clone is one. CDR3 sequence (DNA): TGTGCCAGCAGTTTCCAGGGGTCGGTTACTGAAGCTTTCTTT. It translates to CASSFQGSVTEAFF. The chain carries TRBV28 and TRBJ1-1, with D perhaps TRBD1 (6 bases). The CDR3 is made up of 14 amino acids. The germline V gene encodes CDR1 MDHEN and CDR2 SYDVKM. Trimming cost V 3 bases and J 5 bases, with 13 bases left between them.